This TCR beta chain was captured by sequencing in a study of beta chain features in type 1 diabetes. The germline V gene encodes CDR1 SQVTM and CDR2 ANQGSEA. Trimming removed 7 bases from V and 0 bases from J, with 9 bases in between. The CDR3 is 12 residues long. All of the isolated RNA was reverse transcribed, so expressed TCRB transcripts were sequenced. Profiled with immunoSEQ multiplex PCR; TCRdb holds only in-frame clones, not every one. The sample records approximately 240,000 clones, around 16% being singletons. This clone was detected a few times. The antigen is unknown. Overall study findings and caveats: Shortening that was moderate but significant affected the TCRB CDR3s of Type 1 diabetes patients in all four CD4+ subsets. Comparison showed that naive, central memory and Treg TCRB repertoires appeared more similar among patients than among healthy donors.

The origin of this receptor is a man aged 25-40 years with type 1 diabetes. The source material was naive CD4+ T cells from blood. This chain uses TRBV29-1 with TRBJ1-1; D ambiguous. DNA of the CDR3: TGCAGCGCCAGCCGTGTGAACACTGAAGCTTTCTTT. Protein sequence: CSASRVNTEAFF.